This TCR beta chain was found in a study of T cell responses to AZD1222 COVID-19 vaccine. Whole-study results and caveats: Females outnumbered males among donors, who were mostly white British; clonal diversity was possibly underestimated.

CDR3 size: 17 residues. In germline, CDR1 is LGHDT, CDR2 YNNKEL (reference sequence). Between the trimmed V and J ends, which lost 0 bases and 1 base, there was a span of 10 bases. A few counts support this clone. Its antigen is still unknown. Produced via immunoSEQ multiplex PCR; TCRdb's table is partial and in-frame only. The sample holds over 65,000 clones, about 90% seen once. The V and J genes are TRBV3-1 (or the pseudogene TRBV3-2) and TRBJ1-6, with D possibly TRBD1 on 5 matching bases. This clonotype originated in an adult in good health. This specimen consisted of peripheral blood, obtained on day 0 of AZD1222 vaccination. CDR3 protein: CASSQDGGRSYNSPLHF. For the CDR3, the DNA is TGTGCCAGCAGCCAAGATGGGGGGAGGTCCTATAATTCACCCCTCCACTTT.